A selection of T cell receptor beta chains follows, all from one sample in a study of cytomegalovirus exposure and HLA in healthy donors. Clones were sequenced by immunoSEQ multiplex PCR, and TCRdb holds only the in-frame ones, with some missing. This sample has fewer than 300,000 clones, with roughly 80% found just once. The sample comprised PBMCs. These receptors originate from a girl aged 2 to 10 in good health and CMV-seronegative. Both conserved end residues are part of each CDR3. A D gene is named only where the DNA matches it firmly. Clone size is not always given. Where it is, it says once, few, many or a class for expanded clones.

V	J	D	size	DNA	CDR3
TRBV28	TRBJ1-1	-	-	TGTGCCAGCAGTGCACAGGTTTTTGACACTGAAGCTTTCTTT	CASSAQVFDTEAFF
TRBV4-2	TRBJ1-1	-	-	TGTGCCAGCAGCCAAGGCCGGGAAGGGGGTACTGAAGCTTTCTTT	CASSQGREGGTEAFF
TRBV29-1	TRBJ2-1	-	few	TGCAGCGTCCCCTGGGGGCTAACCGCCCATGAGCAGTTCTTC	CSVPWGLTAHEQFF
TRBV7-9	TRBJ1-1	-	-	TGTGCCAGCAGCTTATCCCCCGGGACAAGGGACACTGAAGCTTTCTTT	CASSLSPGTRDTEAFF
TRBV6-5	TRBJ1-2	TRBD1	-	TGTGCCAGCAGTTACTCCCGCCGGACAGGGAGGTATGGCTACACCTTC	CASSYSRRTGRYGYTF
TRBV5-4	TRBJ2-5	TRBD2	once	TGTGCCAGCAGCTTGGGACTAGCGGGGGGGCAGGAGACCCAGTACTTC	CASSLGLAGGQETQYF
TRBV14	TRBJ2-7	TRBD2	-	TGTGCCAGCAGCCAAGATCGACTAGCGGGGGTTTACGAGCAGTACTTC	CASSQDRLAGVYEQYF
TRBV7-6	TRBJ2-7	-	-	TGTGCCAGCAGCTTAGCACACGGAGCCTACGAGCAGTACTTC	CASSLAHGAYEQYF
TRBV11-1	TRBJ2-2	TRBD1	-	TGTGCCAGCAGCTTCTTTGGACAGGGATCCACCGGGGAGCTGTTTTTT	CASSFFGQGSTGELFF
TRBV28	TRBJ2-5	-	-	TGTGCCAGCAGTTTAGCGGCAGGGCCCGGGACCCAGTACTTC	CASSLAAGPGTQYF
TRBV10-3	TRBJ2-7	-	-	TGTGCCATCACCAAGGACACGGGTACGGCTGAGCAGTACTTC	CAITKDTGTAEQYF
TRBV19	TRBJ1-1	-	-	TGTGCCAGTAGTATAGGGAGCACTGAAGCTTTCTTT	CASSIGSTEAFF
TRBV30	TRBJ1-2	-	-	TGTGCCTGGAGTGTACGTCTATATTTCAGGGCCGGGGGCTATGGCTACACCTTC	CAWSVRLYFRAGGYGYTF
TRBV2	TRBJ2-7	-	-	TGTGCCAGCAGTGAAAACAATGCAGTCGTCTACGAGCAGTACTTC	CASSENNAVVYEQYF
TRBV27	TRBJ1-1	TRBD1	few	TGTGCCAGCAGTTCTCTCTTCCAATCCGGGACAGGGGGTACGAACACTGAAGCTTTCTTT	CASSSLFQSGTGGTNTEAFF
TRBV6-6	TRBJ2-3	-	-	TGTGCCAGCAGTTACTCGTCCCTGTACACAGATACGCAGTATTTT	CASSYSSLYTDTQYF
TRBV7-6	TRBJ2-1	-	once	TGTGCCAGCAGCCCCGGGGGAGCAGGTGAGCAGTTCTTC	CASSPGGAGEQFF
TRBV10-1	TRBJ1-2	-	once	TGCGCCAGCAGTGGGCCTGCGGGTGGCTACACCTTC	CASSGPAGGYTF
TRBV30	TRBJ1-2	-	-	TGTGCCTGGAGTGCCCGGGAGGGGTCCGGCTACACCTTC	CAWSAREGSGYTF
TRBV4-1	TRBJ1-1	-	-	TGCGCCAGCAGCCCGAACGGCGGCGTCACTGAAGCTTTCTTT	CASSPNGGVTEAFF
TRBV11-3	TRBJ2-1	TRBD1	-	TGTGCCAGCAGCTTACGTCGGACAGGGGGTTACAATGAGCAGTTCTTC	CASSLRRTGGYNEQFF
TRBV27	TRBJ1-2	TRBD1	-	TGTGCCAGCAGTCCGGGGACAGGGTACTATGGCTACACCTTC	CASSPGTGYYGYTF
TRBV19	TRBJ2-1	TRBD1	-	TGTGCCAGTAGTATAGTATTTCGGACAGGGCCCTTGGGATCCAATGAGCAGTTCTTC	CASSIVFRTGPLGSNEQFF
TRBV5-6	TRBJ1-5	-	-	TGTGCCAGCAGCGTCCCGGGGCAGCCCCAGCATTTT	CASSVPGQPQHF
TRBV5-1	TRBJ1-4	-	-	TGCGCCAGCAGAACCCGGAAATGGGGCGACGAAAAACTGTTTTTT	CASRTRKWGDEKLFF
TRBV10-2	TRBJ1-3	-	-	TGCGCCAGCACTGCGGGAGGATCTGGAAACACCATATATTTT	CASTAGGSGNTIYF
TRBV5-1	TRBJ2-5	TRBD1	-	TGCGCCAGCAGCCGGGGACAGGGGGCTGAGACCCAGTACTTC	CASSRGQGAETQYF
TRBV29-1	TRBJ1-3	TRBD1	-	TGCAGCGTTGACACAGGGGGGACTGGAAACACCATATATTTT	CSVDTGGTGNTIYF
TRBV5-5	TRBJ2-2	TRBD2	-	TGTGCCAGCAGCTGGAGGCCGGGACTAGCTATCTGCACCGGGGAGCTGTTTTTT	CASSWRPGLAICTGELFF
TRBV27	TRBJ2-1	TRBD2	-	TGTGCCAGCAGTTCCGAACCTAGCGGGGGGACGTTAGGGCAGTTCTTC	CASSSEPSGGTLGQFF
TRBV15	TRBJ2-3	TRBD1	-	TGTGCCACCAGCAGGGTCGGCGGACAGGGGGCTAGGCGTACGCAGTATTTT	CATSRVGGQGARRTQYF
TRBV12-5	TRBJ2-7	TRBD2	-	TGTGCTAGTGGTACCGGACTAGCGGGACTCGAGCAGTACTTC	CASGTGLAGLEQYF
TRBV6-1	TRBJ1-1	-	-	TGTGCCAGCAGGTACAGGGCCTCGGGGACTGAAGCTTTCTTT	CASRYRASGTEAFF
TRBV5-1	TRBJ2-7	TRBD2	-	TGCGCCAGCAGCGTAACTAGCGCGGGACCCTACGAGCAGTACTTC	CASSVTSAGPYEQYF
TRBV7-7	TRBJ2-1	-	-	TGTGCCAGCAGCCCCCAGGTCCGAGACAATGAGCAGTTCTTC	CASSPQVRDNEQFF
TRBV9	TRBJ2-1	TRBD2	-	TGTGCCAGCAGCGTAGTACCAGCGGGGGTGGGCTACAATGAGCAGTTCTTC	CASSVVPAGVGYNEQFF
TRBV27	TRBJ2-7	-	-	TGTGCCAGCAGTTTAGGGCGGGCAGCGACCTACGAGCAGTACTTC	CASSLGRAATYEQYF
TRBV5-6	TRBJ1-4	-	once	TGTGCCAGCAGCTTAGCAGGCGGGACGGTATATGAAAAACTGTTTTTT	CASSLAGGTVYEKLFF
TRBV5-1	TRBJ2-2	-	-	TGCGCCAGCAGCTTGGAGGGGTTGATTATGGCCGGGGAGCTGTTTTTT	CASSLEGLIMAGELFF
TRBV6-9	TRBJ2-3	TRBD2	-	TGTGCCAGCGGAAACTGGGCTAGCGGAGGCCTCTACACAGATACGCAGTATTTT	CASGNWASGGLYTDTQYF
TRBV10-3	TRBJ2-3	TRBD2	few	TGTGCCATCAGTGGGCTGCCGGGGGGATCTAGCACAGATACGCAGTATTTT	CAISGLPGGSSTDTQYF